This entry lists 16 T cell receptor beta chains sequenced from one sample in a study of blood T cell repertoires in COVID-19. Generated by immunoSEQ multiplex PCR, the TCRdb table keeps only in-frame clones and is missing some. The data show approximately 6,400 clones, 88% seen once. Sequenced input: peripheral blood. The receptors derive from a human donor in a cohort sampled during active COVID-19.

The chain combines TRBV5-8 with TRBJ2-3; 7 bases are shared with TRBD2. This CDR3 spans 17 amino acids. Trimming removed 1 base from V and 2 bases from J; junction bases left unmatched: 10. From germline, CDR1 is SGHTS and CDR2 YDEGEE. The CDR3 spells CASSLSGGDLSTDTQYF. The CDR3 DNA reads TGTGCCAGCAGCTTGTCTGGGGGGGACCTATCCACAGATACGCAGTATTTT.

CDR3 region: CAISESRQNTGELFF. DNA for the CDR3: TGTGCCATCAGTGAATCAAGACAGAACACCGGGGAGCTGTTTTTT. V and J are TRBV10-3 and TRBJ2-2, with D hard to call. CDR3 length: 15 amino acids. Trimming stripped 3 bases from V and 1 base from J, with 9 bases between. The germline CDR1 and CDR2 sequences are ENHRY and SYGVKD.

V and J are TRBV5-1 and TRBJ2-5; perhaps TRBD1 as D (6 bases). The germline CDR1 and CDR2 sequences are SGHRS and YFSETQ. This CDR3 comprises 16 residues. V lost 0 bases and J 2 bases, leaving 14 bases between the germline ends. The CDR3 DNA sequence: TGCGCCAGCAGCTTGGTTCCGGGACAACAACAAGAGACCCAGTACTTC. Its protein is CASSLVPGQQQETQYF.

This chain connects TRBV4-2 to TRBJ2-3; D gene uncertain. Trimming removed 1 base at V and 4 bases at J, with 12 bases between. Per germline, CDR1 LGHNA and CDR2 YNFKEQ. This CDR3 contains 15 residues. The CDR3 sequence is CASSQASDGADTQYF. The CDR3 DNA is TGTGCCAGCAGCCAAGCCAGCGATGGTGCAGATACGCAGTATTTT.

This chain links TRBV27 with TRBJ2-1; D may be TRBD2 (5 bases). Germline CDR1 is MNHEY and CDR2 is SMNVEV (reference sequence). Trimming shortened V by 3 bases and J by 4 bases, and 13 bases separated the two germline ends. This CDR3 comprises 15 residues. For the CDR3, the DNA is TGTGCCAGCAGTTTTGGGCTAGCCCAGTACAATGAGCAGTTCTTC. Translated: CASSFGLAQYNEQFF.

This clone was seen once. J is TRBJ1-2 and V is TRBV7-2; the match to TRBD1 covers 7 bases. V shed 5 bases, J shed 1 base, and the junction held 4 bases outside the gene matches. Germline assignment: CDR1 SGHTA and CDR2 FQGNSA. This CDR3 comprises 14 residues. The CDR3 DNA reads TGTGCCAGCAGCCGGACAGGCAATAACTATGGCTACACCTTC. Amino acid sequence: CASSRTGNNYGYTF.

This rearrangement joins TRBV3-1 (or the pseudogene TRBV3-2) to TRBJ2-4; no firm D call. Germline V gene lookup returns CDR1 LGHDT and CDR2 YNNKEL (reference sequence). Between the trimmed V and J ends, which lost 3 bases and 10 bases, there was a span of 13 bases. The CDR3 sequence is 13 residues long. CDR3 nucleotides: TGTGCCAGCAGCCAGAGTTCCGCGTGGATTCAGTACTTC. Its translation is CASSQSSAWIQYF.

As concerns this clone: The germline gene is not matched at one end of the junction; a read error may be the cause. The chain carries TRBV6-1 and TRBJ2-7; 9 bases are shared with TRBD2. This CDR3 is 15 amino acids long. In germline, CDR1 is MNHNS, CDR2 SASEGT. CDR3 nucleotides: TGTGCCAGCAGAGAAGCCCTAGCGGGGAGCCACGAGCAGTACTTC. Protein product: CASREALAGSHEQYF.

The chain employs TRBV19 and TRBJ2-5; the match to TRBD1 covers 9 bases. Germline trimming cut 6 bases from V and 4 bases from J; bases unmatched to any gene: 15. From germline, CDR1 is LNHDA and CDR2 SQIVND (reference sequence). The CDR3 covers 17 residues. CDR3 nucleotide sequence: TGTGCCAGTAGCCTCGACTGGGACAGGGAAGCGGGAGAGACCCAGTACTTC. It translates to CASSLDWDREAGETQYF. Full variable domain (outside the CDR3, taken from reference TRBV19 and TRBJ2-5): DGGITQSPKYLFRKEGQNVTLSCEQNLNHDAMYWYRQDPGQGLRLIYYSQIVNDFQKGDIAEGYSVSREKKESFPLTVTSAQKNPTAFYLCASSLDWDREAGETQYFGPGTRLLVL.

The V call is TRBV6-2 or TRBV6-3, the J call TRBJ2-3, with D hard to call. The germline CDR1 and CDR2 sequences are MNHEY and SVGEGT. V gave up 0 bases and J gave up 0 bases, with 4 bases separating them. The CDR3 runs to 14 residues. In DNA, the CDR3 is TGTGCCAGCAGTTACTCCCCAAGCACAGATACGCAGTATTTT. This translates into CASSYSPSTDTQYF.

This CDR3 reads CASSPAGPGGGQVYEQYF. In DNA form, the CDR3 reads TGTGCCAGCTCACCAGCGGGACCGGGCGGGGGTCAGGTTTACGAGCAGTACTTC. The chain has TRBV18 and TRBJ2-7, with 7 bases matching TRBD2. Germline V gene data show CDR1 as KGHSH and CDR2 as LQKENI. J was trimmed by 4 bases and V by 2 bases; bases with no gene match: 17. The CDR3 is 18 residues long.

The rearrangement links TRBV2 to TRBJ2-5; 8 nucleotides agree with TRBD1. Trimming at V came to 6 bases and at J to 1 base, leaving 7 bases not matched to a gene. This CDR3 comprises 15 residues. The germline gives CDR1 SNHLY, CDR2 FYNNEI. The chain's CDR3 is CASRFDRGGQETQYF. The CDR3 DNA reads TGTGCCAGCAGGTTTGACAGGGGCGGCCAAGAGACCCAGTACTTC.

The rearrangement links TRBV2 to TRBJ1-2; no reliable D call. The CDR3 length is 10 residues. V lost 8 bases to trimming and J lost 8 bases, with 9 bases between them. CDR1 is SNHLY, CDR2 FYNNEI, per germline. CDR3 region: CASSGGGYTF. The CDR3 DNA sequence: TGTGCCAGCTCAGGAGGCGGCTACACCTTC.

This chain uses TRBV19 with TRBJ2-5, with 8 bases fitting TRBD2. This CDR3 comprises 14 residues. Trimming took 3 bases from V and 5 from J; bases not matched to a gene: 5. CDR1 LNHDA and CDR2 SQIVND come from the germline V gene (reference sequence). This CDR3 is CASSMGTSPETQYF. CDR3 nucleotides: TGTGCCAGTAGTATGGGGACTAGTCCCGAGACCCAGTACTTC.

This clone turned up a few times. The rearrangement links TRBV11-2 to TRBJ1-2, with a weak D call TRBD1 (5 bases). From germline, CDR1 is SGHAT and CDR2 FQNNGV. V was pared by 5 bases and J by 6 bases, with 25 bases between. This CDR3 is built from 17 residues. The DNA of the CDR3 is TGTGCCAGCAGCCACTCAAAAATCGGGCAGGGAAGGGATGGCTACACCTTC. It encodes CASSHSKIGQGRDGYTF.

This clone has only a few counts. The CDR3 here is CASSFRGPESPLHF. The DNA of the CDR3 is TGTGCCAGTAGCTTCAGGGGACCGGAATCACCCCTCCACTTT. V gene TRBV19 combines with J gene TRBJ1-6; D might be TRBD1 (6 bases). V dropped 6 bases and J dropped 10 bases, with 16 bases sitting between them. The CDR3 totals 14 residues. Germline CDR1 and CDR2: LNHDA and SQIVND (reference sequence). The full variable domain, rest sourced from reference TRBV19 and TRBJ1-6, is DGGITQSPKYLFRKEGQNVTLSCEQNLNHDAMYWYRQDPGQGLRLIYYSQIVNDFQKGDIAEGYSVSREKKESFPLTVTSAQKNPTAFYLCASSFRGPESPLHFGNGTRLTVT.